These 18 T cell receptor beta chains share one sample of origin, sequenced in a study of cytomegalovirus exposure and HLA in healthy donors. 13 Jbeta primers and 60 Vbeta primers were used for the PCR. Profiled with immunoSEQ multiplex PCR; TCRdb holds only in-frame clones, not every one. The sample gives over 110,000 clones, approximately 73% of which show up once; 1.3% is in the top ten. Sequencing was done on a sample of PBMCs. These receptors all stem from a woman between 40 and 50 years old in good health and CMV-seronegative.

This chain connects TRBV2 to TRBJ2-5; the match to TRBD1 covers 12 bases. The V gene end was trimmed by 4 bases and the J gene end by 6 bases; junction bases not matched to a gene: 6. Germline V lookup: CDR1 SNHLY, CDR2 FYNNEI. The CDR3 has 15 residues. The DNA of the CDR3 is TGTGCCAGCAGTGTAGGGACAGGGGGCGGAAAGACCCAGTACTTC. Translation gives CASSVGTGGGKTQYF.

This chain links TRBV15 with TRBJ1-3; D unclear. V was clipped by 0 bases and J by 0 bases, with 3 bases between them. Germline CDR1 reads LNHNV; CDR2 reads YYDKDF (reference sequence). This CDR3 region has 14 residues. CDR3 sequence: CATSRDYSGNTIYF. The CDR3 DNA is TGTGCCACCAGCAGAGACTACTCTGGAAACACCATATATTTT. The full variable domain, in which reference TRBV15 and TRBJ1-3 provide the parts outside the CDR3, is DAMVIQNPRYQVTQFGKPVTLSCSQTLNHNVMYWYQQKSSQAPKLLFHYYDKDFNNEADTPDNFQSRRPNTSFCFLDIRSPGLGDTAMYLCATSRDYSGNTIYFGEGSWLTVV.

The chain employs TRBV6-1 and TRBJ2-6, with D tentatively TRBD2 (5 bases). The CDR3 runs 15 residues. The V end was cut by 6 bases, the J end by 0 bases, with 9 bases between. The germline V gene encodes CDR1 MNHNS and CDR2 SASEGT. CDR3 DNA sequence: TGTGCCAGCAGAGAGGGTATCTCTGGGGCCAACGTCCTGACTTTC. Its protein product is CASREGISGANVLTF.

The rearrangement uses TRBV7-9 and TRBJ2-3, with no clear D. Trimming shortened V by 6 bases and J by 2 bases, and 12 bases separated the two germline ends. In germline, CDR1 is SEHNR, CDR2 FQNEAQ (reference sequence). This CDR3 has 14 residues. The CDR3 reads CASRITGTTDTQYF. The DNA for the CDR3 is TGTGCCAGCAGAATAACTGGTACCACAGATACGCAGTATTTT.

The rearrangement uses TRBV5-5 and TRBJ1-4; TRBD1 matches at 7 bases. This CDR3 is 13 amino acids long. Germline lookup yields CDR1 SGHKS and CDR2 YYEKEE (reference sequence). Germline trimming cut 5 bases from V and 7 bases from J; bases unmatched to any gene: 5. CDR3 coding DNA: TGTGCCAGCAGGAAGACAGGGACTGAAAAACTGTTTTTT. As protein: CASRKTGTEKLFF.

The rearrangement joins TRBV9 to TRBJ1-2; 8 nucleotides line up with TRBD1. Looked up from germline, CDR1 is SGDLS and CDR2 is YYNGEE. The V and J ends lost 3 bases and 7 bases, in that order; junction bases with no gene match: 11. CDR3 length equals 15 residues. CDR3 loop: CASSDDRGWVGGYTF. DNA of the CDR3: TGTGCCAGCAGCGACGACAGGGGCTGGGTAGGTGGCTACACCTTC.

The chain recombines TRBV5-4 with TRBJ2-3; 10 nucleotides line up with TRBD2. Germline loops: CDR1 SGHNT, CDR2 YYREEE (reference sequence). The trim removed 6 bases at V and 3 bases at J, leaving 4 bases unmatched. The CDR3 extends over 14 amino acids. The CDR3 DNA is TGTGCCAGCAAGGAACTAGCGGGGACAGATACGCAGTATTTT. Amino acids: CASKELAGTDTQYF.

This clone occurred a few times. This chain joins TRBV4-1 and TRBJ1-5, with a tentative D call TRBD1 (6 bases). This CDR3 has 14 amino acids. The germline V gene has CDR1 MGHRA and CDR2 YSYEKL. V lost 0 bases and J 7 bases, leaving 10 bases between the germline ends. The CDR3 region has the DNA TGCGCCAGCAGCCAAGAGGCGGGGGCCCAGCCCCAGCATTTT. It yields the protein CASSQEAGAQPQHF.

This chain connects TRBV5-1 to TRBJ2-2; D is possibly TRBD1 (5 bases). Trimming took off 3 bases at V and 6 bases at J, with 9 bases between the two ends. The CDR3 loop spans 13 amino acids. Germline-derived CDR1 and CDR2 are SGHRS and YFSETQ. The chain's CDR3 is CASSSGQSGELFF. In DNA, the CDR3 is TGCGCCAGCAGCTCCGGACAATCCGGGGAGCTGTTTTTT.

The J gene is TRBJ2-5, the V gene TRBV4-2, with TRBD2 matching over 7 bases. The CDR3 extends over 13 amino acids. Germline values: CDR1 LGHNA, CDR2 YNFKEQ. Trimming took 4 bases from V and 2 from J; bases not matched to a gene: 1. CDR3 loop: CASSLGLQETQYF. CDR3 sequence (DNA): TGTGCCAGCAGCCTGGGACTACAAGAGACCCAGTACTTC.

The CDR3 reads CASSLGGRGARETQYF. CDR3 sequence (DNA): TGTGCCAGCAGCTTAGGCGGGCGGGGGGCCCGGGAGACCCAGTACTTC. The rearrangement joins TRBV7-2 to TRBJ2-5, with 8 bases aligning to TRBD2. V lost 1 base and J lost 5; bases outside the gene matches: 9. Germline V CDR1 and CDR2: SGHTA, FQGNSA. The CDR3 has 16 amino acids.

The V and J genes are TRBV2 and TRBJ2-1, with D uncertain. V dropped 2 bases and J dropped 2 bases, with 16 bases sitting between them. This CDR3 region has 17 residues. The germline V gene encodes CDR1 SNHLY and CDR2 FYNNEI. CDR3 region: CASSELRLLITYNEQFF. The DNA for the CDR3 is TGTGCCAGCAGTGAATTGAGGCTACTCATCACCTACAATGAGCAGTTCTTC. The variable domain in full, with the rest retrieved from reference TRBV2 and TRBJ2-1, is EPEVTQTPSHQVTQMGQEVILRCVPISNHLYFYWYRQILGQKVEFLVSFYNNEISEKSEIFDDQFSVERPDGSNFTLKIRSTKLEDSAMYFCASSELRLLITYNEQFFGPGTRLTVL.

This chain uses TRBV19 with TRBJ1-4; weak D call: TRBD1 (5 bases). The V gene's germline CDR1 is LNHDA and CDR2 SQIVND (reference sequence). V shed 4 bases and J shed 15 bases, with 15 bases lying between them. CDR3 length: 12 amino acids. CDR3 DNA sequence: TGTGCCAGTAGTAGCCACAGGTGGTCGATGTTTTTT. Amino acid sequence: CASSSHRWSMFF.

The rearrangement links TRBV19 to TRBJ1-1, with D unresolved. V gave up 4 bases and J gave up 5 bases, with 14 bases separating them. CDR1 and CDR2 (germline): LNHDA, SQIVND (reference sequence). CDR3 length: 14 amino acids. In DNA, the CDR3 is TGTGCCAGTAGTACGCACGTGCCGGGAACTGAAGCTTTCTTT. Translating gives CASSTHVPGTEAFF.

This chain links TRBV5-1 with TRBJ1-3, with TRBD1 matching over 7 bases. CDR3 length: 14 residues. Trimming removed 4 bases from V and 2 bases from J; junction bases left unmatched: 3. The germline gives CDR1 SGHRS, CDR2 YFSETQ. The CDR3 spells CASSVDRAGNTIYF. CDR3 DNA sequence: TGCGCCAGCAGCGTAGACAGGGCTGGAAACACCATATATTTT.

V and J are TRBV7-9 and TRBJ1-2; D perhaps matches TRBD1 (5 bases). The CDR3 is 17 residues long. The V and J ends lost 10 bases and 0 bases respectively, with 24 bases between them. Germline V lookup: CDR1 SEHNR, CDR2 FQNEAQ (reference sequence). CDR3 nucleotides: TGTGCCATCCCAGACAGACCCAACTTTAAAGCTAACTATGGCTACACCTTC. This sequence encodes CAIPDRPNFKANYGYTF. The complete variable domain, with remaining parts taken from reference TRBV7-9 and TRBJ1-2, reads DTGVSQNPRHKITKRGQNVTFRCDPISEHNRLYWYRQTLGQGPEFLTYFQNEAQLEKSRLLSDRFSAERPKGSFSTLEIQRTEQGDSAMYLCAIPDRPNFKANYGYTFGSGTRLTVV.

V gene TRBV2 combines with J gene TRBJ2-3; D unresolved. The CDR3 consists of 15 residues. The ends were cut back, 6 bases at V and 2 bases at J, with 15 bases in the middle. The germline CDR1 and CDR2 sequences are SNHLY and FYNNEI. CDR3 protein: CASRATTAATDTQYF. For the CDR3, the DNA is TGTGCCAGCAGGGCTACTACCGCTGCCACAGATACGCAGTATTTT.

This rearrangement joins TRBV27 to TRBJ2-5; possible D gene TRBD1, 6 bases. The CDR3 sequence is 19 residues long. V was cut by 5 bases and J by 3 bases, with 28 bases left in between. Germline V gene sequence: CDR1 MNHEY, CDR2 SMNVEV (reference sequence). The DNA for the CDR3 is TGTGCCAGCAGTAAATATAGGTCAGCTCAGGGGTTTACCGAAGAGACCCAGTACTTC. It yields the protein CASSKYRSAQGFTEETQYF.